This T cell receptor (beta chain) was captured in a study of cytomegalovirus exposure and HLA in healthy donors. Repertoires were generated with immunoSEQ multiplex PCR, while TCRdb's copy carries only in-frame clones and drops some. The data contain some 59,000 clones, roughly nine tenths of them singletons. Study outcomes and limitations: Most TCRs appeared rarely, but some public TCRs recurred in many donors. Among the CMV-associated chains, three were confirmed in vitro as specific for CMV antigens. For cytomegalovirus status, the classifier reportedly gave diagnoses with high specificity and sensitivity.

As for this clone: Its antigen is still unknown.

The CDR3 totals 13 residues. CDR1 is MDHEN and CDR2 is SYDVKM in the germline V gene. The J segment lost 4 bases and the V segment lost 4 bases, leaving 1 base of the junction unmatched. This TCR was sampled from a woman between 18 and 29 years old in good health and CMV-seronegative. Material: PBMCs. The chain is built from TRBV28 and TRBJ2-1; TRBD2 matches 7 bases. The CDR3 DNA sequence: TGTGCCAGCAGTTCCGGGGGGTACAATGAGCAGTTCTTC. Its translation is CASSSGGYNEQFF.